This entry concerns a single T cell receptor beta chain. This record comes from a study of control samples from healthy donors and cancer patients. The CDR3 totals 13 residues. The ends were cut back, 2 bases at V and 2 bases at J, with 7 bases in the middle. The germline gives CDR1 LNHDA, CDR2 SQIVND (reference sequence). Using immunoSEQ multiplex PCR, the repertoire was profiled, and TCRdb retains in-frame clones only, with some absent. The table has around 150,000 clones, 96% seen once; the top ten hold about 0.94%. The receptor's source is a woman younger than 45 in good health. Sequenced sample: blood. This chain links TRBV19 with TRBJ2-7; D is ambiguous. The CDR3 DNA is TGTGCCAGTAGTATAAGGGCCCCCTACGAGCAGTACTTC. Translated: CASSIRAPYEQYF.